This T cell receptor (beta chain) was captured by sequencing in a study of identical twins. Study-wide results and caveats: Weaker excess twin sharing was seen among beta out-of-frame sequences.

Each cDNA held unique molecular identifiers, and template switching gave it a universal primer site. Each CDR3 protein is one row after TCRdb ran MiXCR on the 5' RACE reads. The sample shows under 250,000 distinct CDR3 sequences, over 9.5% of them seen only once. Unmatched junction bases numbered 7, after V lost 3 bases and J lost 8 bases. This CDR3 has 14 amino acids. Germline-derived CDR1 and CDR2 are SGHAT and FQNNGV. This clonotype was seen a handful of times. Its antigen is still unknown. The same data also went into a second study, on yellow fever vaccine responses in identical twins. According to that study: Twins reportedly had a vaccine T cell response that seemed partly convergent, partly personalized.

The sequence was collected from a woman under 30 in good health. The chain employs TRBV11-2 and TRBJ2-5; TRBD2 matches 9 bases. Sample: memory (CD45RO+) T cells sorted from blood. CDR3 DNA sequence: TGTGCCAGCAGCTTTATCCGACTAGCGGATACCCAGTACTTC. Translated, it gives CASSFIRLADTQYF. The full variable domain, with the rest looked up from reference TRBV11-2 and TRBJ2-5, is EAGVAQSPRYKIIEKRQSVAFWCNPISGHATLYWYQQILGQGPKLLIQFQNNGVVDDSQLPKDRFSAERLKGVDSTLKIQPAKLEDSAVYLCASSFIRLADTQYFGPGTRLLVL.